This TCR beta chain comes out of a study of blood T cell repertoires in COVID-19. This clone was seen a handful of times. Here immunoSEQ multiplex PCR was the method, and the copy in TCRdb shows in-frame clones only, minus some. This repertoire shows 250,000 to 300,000 clones, 87% found once; its top ten account for over 1.2%. This TCR was sampled from a woman aged 40 to 50 who had recovered from COVID-19. Input material: peripheral blood.

CDR3 region: CASSLGKGVGNSPLHF. Written as DNA, the CDR3 is TGTGCCAGCTCACTGGGGAAGGGGGTCGGCAATTCACCCCTCCACTTT. The rearrangement uses TRBV18 and TRBJ1-6; a possible D gene is TRBD1 (6 bases). Trimming pared 4 bases from V and 7 bases from J, leaving 17 bases between. Germline V gives CDR1 KGHSH, CDR2 LQKENI. The CDR3 contains 16 residues.